This T cell receptor beta chain is from a study of spatial heterogeneity in lung cancer (dated by TCRdb to between 2018 and 2021). Background on the whole study: Beta-chain transcripts were consistently detected in greater numbers than alpha-chain transcripts, which likely reflects a higher abundance of beta-chain transcripts. In tumor regions, TCR transcript counts showed a strong correlation with a T cell transcriptional module score derived from matched bulk RNA-seq. In the raw uncorrected reads, each unique combination of TCR and UMI appeared on average more than ten times. In non-small cell lung cancer, the study made a quantitative comparison of TCR alpha and beta repertoires among multiple tumor regions, matched nontumor lung and blood. The study linked features of the TCR repertoire to counts of nonsynonymous mutations, which were determined by whole-exome sequencing of tumor tissue. Both alpha and beta chains were TCR-sequenced in fewer than 250 tumor regions, under 70 matched nontumor lung samples and around 50 PBMC samples obtained at surgery. The investigation overall reported the following: Confirming at a functional level the hypothesis that regional TCRs recognize regional mutations was considered to require additional single-cell paired TCR alpha and beta sequencing. Counts of ubiquitous and regional expanded TCRs were found to correlate with counts of ubiquitous and regional nonsynonymous mutations, respectively. The tumor nonsynonymous mutation count correlated with the number of expanded alpha and beta TCRs within the tumor. Estimated TCR-seq coverage of tumor T cells was only about 6.5% for alpha chains and about 14% for beta chains.

The germline V gene (reference sequence) supplies CDR1 DFQATT and CDR2 SNEGSKA. V and J lose 4 bases and 0 bases, and a span of 22 bases separates them. The CDR3 starts with the cysteine, ends with the phenylalanine, and has 18 residues. Just CDR3 DNA is preserved here, 54 bases in frame from base 1. The protocol used for the library was 5' RACE. The instrument was a NextSeq 500. To allow correction of PCR and sequencing errors, the TCR library protocol tagged every TCR cDNA molecule with a unique molecular identifier. The paper's processing steps were these. Decombinator tools were used for TCR identification, UMI-based error correction and CDR3 extraction. Expanded TCRs were defined as those above a frequency of 2 per 1,000, corresponding to the top 1% of the tumor frequency distribution. Expanded tumor TCRs were classed as regional if statistically deemed absent (corrected P<0.05) from at least one tumor region, otherwise ubiquitous. Renyi diversity was computed with the R vegan package after each repertoire had been subsampled 100 times to 5,000 TCRs. CDR3 similarity networks were built from amino acid triplet string-kernel similarity, with CDR3s being connected when pairwise similarity was above 0.82. TCRdb took the public reads, trimmed them with fastp at Q25, ran MiXCR for clone calling and kept in-frame beta chains. Every entry covers one CDR3 protein and lists the most common genes and DNA from its rows. The V and J calls were not made by the authors but by TCRdb's processing. The sample records approximately 4,900 distinct CDR3 sequences, 29% of which are singletons. Of the sample, about 28% falls within the top ten clones.

This specimen's time point label, per the study, means: sample taken at primary tumor resection. Samples were obtained from approximately 72 patients with early-stage, untreated non-small cell lung cancer from the lung TRACERx cohort. Whole RNA extracted from tumor and nontumor lung tissue, or from cryopreserved PBMC samples, was used for TCR sequencing without cell sorting. Only patients with enough RNA available from two or more tumor regions were chosen for TCR sequencing. A lung pathologist reviewed the tumor and adjacent nontumor lung specimens before the specimens were selected. This clonotype qualifies as medium-sized (0.01 to 0.1%). It lacks a known antigen. Base-call qualities are not available, and no considerably larger clone is one nucleotide away.

This TCR was recovered from a female donor with early-stage non-small cell lung cancer. Sequencing was performed on lung tumor tissue, taken at surgery. This chain is built from TRBV20-1 and TRBJ2-1; the D region possibly corresponds to TRBD2 (7 bases align). Here the CDR3 is given as CSANLGGRLQFSYNEQFF. The DNA is as follows: TGCAGTGCTAACTTGGGGGGGCGACTGCAATTCTCCTACAATGAGCAGTTCTTC.